This T cell receptor beta chain was sequenced in a study of identifying expanded T cells in peripheral blood. Comments on this clone: Its antigen remains unknown.

V shed 4 bases and J 6 bases; nucleotides not matched to a gene: 6. The CDR3 has 13 amino acids. CDR1 is GTSNPN, CDR2 SVGIG, per germline (reference sequence). During the collection period, no donor immune events like infections were recorded. Study observations and caveats: Over around two and four weeks, about 17 and 20 clones changed, versus 1.2 between replicates. Variance in clone template counts between approximately two-week samples significantly increased with total template count across all healthy donors.

Profiled with immunoSEQ multiplex PCR; TCRdb holds only in-frame clones, not every one. The sample includes 110,000 or so clones, 88% of them seen just once. This rearrangement joins TRBV30 to TRBJ2-7, with 10 bases fitting TRBD1. The receptor's source is a person between 18 and 75 years old in good health. The specimen was blood. The CDR3 DNA reads TGTGCCTGGAACAGAGACAGGGGGCTCGAGCAGTACTTC. This translates into CAWNRDRGLEQYF. Full variable domain (remainder filled in from reference TRBV30 and TRBJ2-7): SQTIHQWPATLVQPVGSPLSLECTVEGTSNPNLYWYRQAAGRGLQLLFYSVGIGQISSEVPQNLSASRPQDRQFILSSKKLLLSDSGFYLCAWNRDRGLEQYFGPGTRLTVT.